The 27 T cell receptor beta chains listed next were all sequenced from one sample in a study of T-cell reconstitution after alpha-beta-depleted transplantation in children. As it was prepared, the TCRbeta library received unique molecular identifiers. TCRdb re-analysed the PCR reads in MiXCR, keeping a single row per CDR3 protein. This table holds under 750,000 distinct CDR3 sequences, 23% found once. The material was PBMCs, mostly from graft donor cells, obtained 360 days after TCRalphabeta/CD19-depleted stem cell transplant. The receptors here all came from a boy younger than two who had a stem cell transplant for acute myeloid leukemia, so the T cells may come from the graft donor.

This clonotype came up many times. The chain is built from TRBV24-1 and TRBJ2-3; 9 positions match TRBD1. With V trimmed by 9 bases and J by 2 bases, 5 bases remained unmatched. Germline V CDR1 and CDR2: KGHDR, SFDVKD. The CDR3 contains 14 residues. The CDR3 loop is CATPGTGYTDTQYF. CDR3 bases: TGTGCCACCCCCGGGACAGGGTACACAGATACGCAGTATTTT.

This clonotype has just one count. This chain links TRBV20-1 with TRBJ2-2; D is possibly TRBD2 (6 bases). Germline lookup yields CDR1 DFQATT and CDR2 SNEGSKA (reference sequence). The V end was cut by 4 bases, the J end by 3 bases, with 15 bases between. The CDR3 sequence is 15 residues long. For the CDR3, the DNA is TGCAGTGCTAAGACTGACGGGACTTACACCGGGGAGCTGTTTTTT. As protein: CSAKTDGTYTGELFF.

The gene calls are TRBV6-2 or TRBV6-3 and TRBJ2-1, with 7 nucleotides matching TRBD2. CDR1 is MNHEY, CDR2 SVGEGT, per germline. With V trimmed by 5 bases and J by 1 base, 5 bases remained unmatched. This CDR3 is 15 amino acids long. As DNA, the CDR3 is TGTGCCAGCAGTGTAGCGGGCAGTTCCTACAATGAGCAGTTCTTC. Translation gives CASSVAGSSYNEQFF.

This chain links TRBV27 with TRBJ2-7; 9 bases are shared with TRBD1. CDR1 is MNHEY, CDR2 SMNVEV, per germline (reference sequence). J was trimmed by 3 bases and V by 3 bases; bases with no gene match: 9. The CDR3 extends over 16 amino acids. The CDR3 DNA reads as TGTGCCAGCAGTTTTGGGGACCCGGGACAGGGCTACGAGCAGTACTTC. It specifies CASSFGDPGQGYEQYF.

There are many counts of this clonotype. V gene TRBV5-6 combines with J gene TRBJ2-5, with 9 bases that match TRBD2. Trimming cost V 4 bases and J 0 bases; bases outside gene matches: 4. The CDR3 loop spans 15 amino acids. From germline, CDR1 is SGHDT and CDR2 YYEEEE. The CDR3 nucleotides read TGTGCCAGCAGCGCGGGGGGGTTGTACCAAGAGACCCAGTACTTC. Encoded protein: CASSAGGLYQETQYF.

The CDR3 nucleotides read TGTGCCAGCTGGTTGACTGCACAGAGACTAGTCCGGCCTACAGATACGCAGTATTTT. Translated: CASWLTAQRLVRPTDTQYF. The V and J genes are TRBV6-4 and TRBJ2-3; a weak D match, TRBD2 (6 bases). Trimming shortened V by 8 bases and J by 3 bases, and 30 bases separated the two germline ends. The CDR3 consists of 19 residues. Germline values: CDR1 MRHNA, CDR2 SNTAGT.

The rearrangement joins TRBV2 to TRBJ2-2; no clear D. Germline V gene lookup returns CDR1 SNHLY and CDR2 FYNNEI. The CDR3 loop spans 13 amino acids. Trimming removed 7 bases at V and 5 bases at J, with 11 bases between. The CDR3, as DNA: TGTGCCAGCAAACCCGTGGGGACCGGGGAGCTGTTTTTT. Encoded protein: CASKPVGTGELFF.

Ten or more counts support this clonotype. V and J are TRBV7-2 and TRBJ1-1; 7 bases are a match to TRBD1. This CDR3 region has 20 residues. V gave up 2 bases and J gave up 0 bases; unmatched junction bases: 18. Per the germline V gene, CDR1 is SGHTA and CDR2 is FQGNSA. The CDR3, as DNA: TGTGCCAGCAGCTTAAGGACAGGACGGCCCGTAACCAAGATGAACACTGAAGCTTTCTTT. Translation: CASSLRTGRPVTKMNTEAFF.

The gene calls are TRBV20-1 and TRBJ2-3, with D possibly matching TRBD2 (5 bases). The CDR3 covers 12 residues. V shed 6 bases and J shed 11 bases, with 18 bases lying between them. Germline assignment: CDR1 DFQATT and CDR2 SNEGSKA (reference sequence). The CDR3 DNA is TGCAGTGCGGATACTAGTATGGCGGGGCAGTATTTT. Residues: CSADTSMAGQYF.

The chain uses TRBV6-1 and TRBJ2-1, with D uncertain. V was cut by 4 bases and J by 0 bases, with 10 bases left in between. The CDR3 runs 15 residues. Per the germline V gene, CDR1 is MNHNS and CDR2 is SASEGT. CDR3 sequence: CASSGVGSSYNEQFF. The CDR3 region has the DNA TGTGCCAGCAGTGGGGTGGGTAGCTCCTACAATGAGCAGTTCTTC.

The rearrangement uses TRBV7-2 and TRBJ2-7; no definite D call. Trimming removed 5 bases at V and 6 bases at J, with 14 bases between. The CDR3 spans 13 residues. Germline assignment: CDR1 SGHTA and CDR2 FQGNSA. The CDR3 protein is CASSPAVSAEQYF. In DNA, the CDR3 is TGTGCCAGCAGCCCGGCCGTGTCTGCCGAGCAGTACTTC.

This clonotype has only a few counts. The chain carries TRBV12-3 or TRBV12-4 and TRBJ1-5; D is possibly TRBD1 (6 bases). V lost 5 bases, J lost 0 bases, and 11 bases lay in between. The CDR3 runs 15 residues. The CDR3 is CASSRTADSNQPQHF. The CDR3, as DNA: TGTGCCAGCAGTAGGACAGCTGATAGCAATCAGCCCCAGCATTTT.

The gene calls are TRBV19 and TRBJ2-6; D is perhaps TRBD2 (5 bases). This CDR3 is built from 16 residues. Trimming stripped 5 bases from V and 1 base from J, with 12 bases between. Germline V gene data show CDR1 as LNHDA and CDR2 as SQIVND (reference sequence). CDR3 sequence reads: CASSPHSGSGANVLTF. The CDR3 coding sequence is TGTGCCAGTAGTCCCCACAGCGGATCTGGGGCCAACGTCCTGACTTTC. Full variable domain (remainder filled in from reference TRBV19 and TRBJ2-6): DGGITQSPKYLFRKEGQNVTLSCEQNLNHDAMYWYRQDPGQGLRLIYYSQIVNDFQKGDIAEGYSVSREKKESFPLTVTSAQKNPTAFYLCASSPHSGSGANVLTFGAGSRLTVL.

Many counts were recorded for this clonotype. The chain couples TRBV5-1 to TRBJ2-7, with D unresolved. The CDR3 contains 13 residues. Germline assignment: CDR1 SGHRS and CDR2 YFSETQ. V was clipped by 0 bases and J by 5 bases, with 9 bases between them. The CDR3 region is CASSLAGGHEQYF. The CDR3 nucleotides read TGCGCCAGCAGCTTGGCAGGCGGCCACGAGCAGTACTTC. The whole variable domain, filled in from reference TRBV5-1 and TRBJ2-7, reads KAGVTQTPRYLIKTRGQQVTLSCSPISGHRSVSWYQQTPGQGLQFLFEYFSETQRNKGNFPGRFSGRQFSNSRSEMNVSTLELGDSALYLCASSLAGGHEQYFGPGTRLTVT.

The rearrangement uses TRBV7-9 and TRBJ1-3, with unresolved D. The V gene's germline CDR1 is SEHNR and CDR2 FQNEAQ (reference sequence). The CDR3 contains 14 residues. V lost 7 bases to trimming and J lost 3 bases, with 13 bases between them. CDR3 coding DNA: TGTGCCAGCAACTTTTTAGGAGTTGGAAACACCATATATTTT. Its translation is CASNFLGVGNTIYF.

This clonotype was seen repeatedly, ten times or more. The J gene is TRBJ2-1, the V gene TRBV7-2, with D unresolved. Looked up from germline, CDR1 is SGHTA and CDR2 is FQGNSA. Trimming shortened V by 1 base and J by 3 bases, and 13 bases separated the two germline ends. This CDR3 has 16 amino acids. Written as DNA, the CDR3 is TGTGCCAGCAGCTTAGGAAGCCAGCCAAGCTACAATGAGCAGTTCTTC. Amino acids: CASSLGSQPSYNEQFF.

This clonotype was recorded many times. The V and J genes are TRBV29-1 and TRBJ2-4; D uncertain. Germline CDR1 and CDR2: SQVTM and ANQGSEA. V lost 6 bases to trimming and J lost 1 base, with 13 bases between them. The CDR3 runs 14 residues. The CDR3 region is CSVSMVTAKNIQYF. CDR3 DNA sequence: TGCAGCGTCTCGATGGTGACCGCCAAAAACATTCAGTACTTC.

J is TRBJ1-2 and V is TRBV11-2, with TRBD1 matching over 8 bases. Looked up from germline, CDR1 is SGHAT and CDR2 is FQNNGV. CDR3 length: 14 amino acids. V lost 5 bases, J lost 8 bases, and 10 bases stayed unmatched. The CDR3 protein is CASSLGQGGRGYTF. The CDR3, as DNA: TGTGCCAGCAGCCTCGGACAGGGTGGAAGAGGCTACACCTTC.

This clonotype occurred many times. The chain is built from TRBV6-2 or TRBV6-3 and TRBJ2-3, with unresolved D. Germline CDR1 MNHEY, CDR2 SVGEGT. V was cut by 1 base and J by 6 bases, with 8 bases left in between. This CDR3 is built from 13 residues. CDR3 coding DNA: TGTGCCAGCAGTTACTACGGTCCGGATACGCAGTATTTT. Translating gives CASSYYGPDTQYF.

This chain links TRBV7-9 with TRBJ2-5; 7 positions match TRBD1. The CDR3 covers 16 residues. Germline V gene data show CDR1 as SEHNR and CDR2 as FQNEAQ (reference sequence). J lost 7 bases, V lost 3 bases, and 14 bases had no gene match. The CDR3 sequence: CASSFPPGQSLATQYF. The CDR3 DNA follows: TGTGCCAGCAGCTTCCCCCCGGGACAGAGCCTGGCGACCCAGTACTTC. The full variable domain, rest sourced from reference TRBV7-9 and TRBJ2-5, is DTGVSQNPRHKITKRGQNVTFRCDPISEHNRLYWYRQTLGQGPEFLTYFQNEAQLEKSRLLSDRFSAERPKGSFSTLEIQRTEQGDSAMYLCASSFPPGQSLATQYFGPGTRLLVL.

This clonotype showed up just a few times. The V and J genes are TRBV29-1 and TRBJ2-1, with 7 bases that match TRBD2. Germline V gene sequence: CDR1 SQVTM, CDR2 ANQGSEA. V shed 3 bases, J shed 5 bases, and the junction held 1 base outside the gene matches. The CDR3 runs to 12 residues. CDR3 sequence reads: CSVDGGDNEQFF. The CDR3 bases are TGCAGCGTTGATGGGGGGGACAATGAGCAGTTCTTC.

This clonotype was counted many times. The V and J genes are TRBV20-1 and TRBJ1-1; D is unresolved. The CDR3 is made up of 14 amino acids. The germline V gene encodes CDR1 DFQATT and CDR2 SNEGSKA (reference sequence). V was clipped by 0 bases and J by 4 bases, with 12 bases between them. The CDR3, as DNA: TGCAGTGCTAGAGATGGTTCACAGCTCACTGAAGCTTTCTTT. It encodes CSARDGSQLTEAFF.

The rearrangement uses TRBV20-1 and TRBJ2-1; 12 nucleotides match TRBD2. The CDR3 is made up of 14 amino acids. J lost 9 bases, V lost 5 bases, and 8 bases had no gene match. Per the germline V gene, CDR1 is DFQATT and CDR2 is SNEGSKA (reference sequence). The CDR3, as DNA: TGCAGTGCTGAGCTAGCGGGGGGGCAAGGTGAGCAGTTCTTC. The encoded protein is CSAELAGGQGEQFF.

The chain employs TRBV7-9 and TRBJ2-3; 7 bases map to TRBD2. Per germline, CDR1 SEHNR and CDR2 FQNEAQ (reference sequence). This CDR3 comprises 15 residues. J lost 0 bases, V lost 5 bases, and 5 bases had no gene match. The CDR3 bases are TGTGCCAGCAGCCCCTGGGAGGGGAGCACAGATACGCAGTATTTT. This gives the protein CASSPWEGSTDTQYF. Based on the CDR3 plus reference TRBV7-9 and TRBJ2-3, the full variable domain is DTGVSQNPRHKITKRGQNVTFRCDPISEHNRLYWYRQTLGQGPEFLTYFQNEAQLEKSRLLSDRFSAERPKGSFSTLEIQRTEQGDSAMYLCASSPWEGSTDTQYFGPGTRLTVL.

This clonotype was seen many times. The rearrangement links TRBV28 to TRBJ1-6, with 7 bases lining up with TRBD1. J was trimmed by 10 bases and V by 2 bases; bases with no gene match: 5. The CDR3 loop spans 14 amino acids. Germline values: CDR1 MDHEN, CDR2 SYDVKM. The DNA of the CDR3 is TGTGCCAGCAGTTTAGTAGGGGGCATCTCACCCCTCCACTTT. It translates to CASSLVGGISPLHF.

The sample holds a few counts of this clonotype. The chain combines TRBV29-1 with TRBJ2-3, with 9 bases that match TRBD2. This CDR3 is 16 amino acids long. After removal of 7 bases from V and 0 bases from J, the junction contained 11 bases not matched to a gene. Germline values: CDR1 SQVTM, CDR2 ANQGSEA. This chain's CDR3 is CSANSGGIPSTDTQYF. The CDR3 DNA sequence: TGCAGCGCAAATAGCGGGGGCATTCCTAGCACAGATACGCAGTATTTT.

This sequence joins TRBV7-9 and TRBJ2-7; D possibly corresponds to TRBD1 (5 bases). The length of the CDR3 is 14 residues. V lost 4 bases and J lost 4, with 14 bases in between. CDR1 and CDR2 (germline): SEHNR, FQNEAQ (reference sequence). CDR3 sequence: CASSSVYRPYEQYV. In nucleotides, the CDR3 is TGTGCCAGCAGCTCAGTCTACAGGCCATACGAGCAGTACGTC.